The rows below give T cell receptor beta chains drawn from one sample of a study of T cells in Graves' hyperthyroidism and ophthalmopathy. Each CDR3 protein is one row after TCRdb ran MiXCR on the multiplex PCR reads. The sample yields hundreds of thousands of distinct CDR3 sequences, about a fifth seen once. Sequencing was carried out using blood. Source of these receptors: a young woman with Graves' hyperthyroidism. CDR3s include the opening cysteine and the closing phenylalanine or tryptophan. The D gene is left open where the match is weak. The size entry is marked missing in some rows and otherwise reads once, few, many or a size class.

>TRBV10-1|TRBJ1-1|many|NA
CASSGSGRGEAFF
TGCGCCAGCAGTGGGAGCGGGAGAGGTGAAGCTTTCTTT
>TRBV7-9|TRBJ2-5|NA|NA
CASSLPKTTQETQYF
TGTGCCAGCAGCTTACCAAAGACAACTCAAGAGACCCAGTACTTC
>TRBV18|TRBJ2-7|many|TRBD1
CASSPRTGNYEQYF
TGTGCCAGCTCACCACGGACAGGGAACTACGAGCAGTACTTC
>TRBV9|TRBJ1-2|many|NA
CASSPGITNYGYTF
TGTGCCAGCAGCCCCGGGATTACTAACTATGGCTACACCTTC
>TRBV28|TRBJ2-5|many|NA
CASSLTPQGQETQYF
TGTGCCAGCAGTCTCACCCCCCAGGGGCAAGAGACCCAGTACTTC
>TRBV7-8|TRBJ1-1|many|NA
CASSLNPGLGTEAFF
TGTGCCAGCAGCCTCAACCCGGGGCTTGGAACTGAAGCTTTCTTT
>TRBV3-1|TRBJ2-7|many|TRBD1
CASSSLHQGVYEQYF
TGTGCCAGCAGCTCCTTACACCAGGGGGTCTACGAGCAGTACTTC
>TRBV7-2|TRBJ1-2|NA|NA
CASSLADGFYGYTF
TGTGCCAGCAGCTTAGCGGACGGTTTCTATGGCTACACCTTC
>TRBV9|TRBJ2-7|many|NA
CASSVRGGTQDTEQYF
TGTGCCAGCAGCGTAAGGGGGGGCACCCAGGATACCGAGCAGTACTTC
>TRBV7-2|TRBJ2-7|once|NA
CASSLETASYEQYF
TGTGCCAGCAGCTTAGAGACTGCTTCCTACGAGCAGTACTTC
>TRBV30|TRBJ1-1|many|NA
CAWSVRGERGEAFF
TGTGCCTGGAGTGTACGAGGGGAAAGGGGTGAAGCTTTCTTT
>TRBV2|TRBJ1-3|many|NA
CASSVGRTSGNTIYF
TGTGCCAGCAGTGTTGGGCGCACCTCTGGAAACACCATATATTTT
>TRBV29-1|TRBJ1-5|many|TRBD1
CSVERQGVGKPQHF
TGCAGCGTTGAAAGGCAGGGGGTGGGAAAGCCCCAGCATTTT
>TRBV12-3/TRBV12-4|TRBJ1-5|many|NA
CASSLGTINQPQHF
TGTGCCAGCAGTTTAGGGACCATTAATCAGCCCCAGCATTTT
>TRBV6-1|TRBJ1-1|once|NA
CASWAALYTEAFF
TGTGCCAGCTGGGCAGCACTATACACTGAAGCTTTCTTT
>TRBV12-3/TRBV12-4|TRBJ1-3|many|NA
CASREQGLAGNTIYF
TGTGCCAGCAGAGAGCAGGGTCTCGCAGGAAACACCATATATTTT
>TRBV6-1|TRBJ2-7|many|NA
CASSEGRFRHEQYF
TGTGCCAGCAGTGAAGGACGGTTCCGCCACGAGCAGTACTTC
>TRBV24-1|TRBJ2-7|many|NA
CATSDSQPAAIYEQYF
TGTGCCACCAGTGATTCGCAACCTGCTGCCATCTACGAGCAGTACTTC
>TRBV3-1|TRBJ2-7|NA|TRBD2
CASSPGLGGSYEQYF
TGTGCCAGCAGCCCGGGACTAGGGGGTTCCTACGAGCAGTACTTC
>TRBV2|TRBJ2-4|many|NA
CASSDPTGPRAKNIQYF
TGTGCCAGCAGTGACCCGACAGGCCCACGGGCCAAAAACATTCAGTACTTC
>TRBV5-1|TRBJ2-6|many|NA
CASGMGGANVLTF
TGCGCCAGCGGTATGGGGGGGGCCAACGTCCTGACTTTC
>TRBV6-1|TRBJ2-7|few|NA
CASSRQGLPYERYF
TGTGCCAGCAGTAGACAGGGACTACCCTACGAGCGGTACTTC
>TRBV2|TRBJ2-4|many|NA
CASRHKGEKNIQYF
TGTGCCAGCAGACACAAAGGGGAGAAAAACATTCAGTACTTC
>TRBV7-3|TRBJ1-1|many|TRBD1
CASSSDRGEAFF
TGTGCCAGCAGCTCAGACAGGGGTGAAGCTTTCTTT
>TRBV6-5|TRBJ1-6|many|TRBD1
CASSNLQGAARSPLHF
TGTGCCAGCAGTAACCTTCAGGGGGCGGCTAGATCACCCCTCCACTTT
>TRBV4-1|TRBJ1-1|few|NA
CASSQALKRGTEAFF
TGCGCCAGCAGCCAAGCTCTCAAGCGGGGCACTGAAGCTTTCTTT
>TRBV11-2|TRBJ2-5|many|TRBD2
CASSLAPTSETQYF
TGTGCCAGCAGCTTAGCTCCGACTAGCGAGACCCAGTACTTC
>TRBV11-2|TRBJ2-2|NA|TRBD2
CASSLKSGGTGELFF
TGTGCCAGCAGCTTGAAGAGCGGGGGAACCGGGGAGCTGTTTTTT
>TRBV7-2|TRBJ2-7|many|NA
CASSSEGGGQYEQYF
TGTGCCAGCAGCTCGGAGGGCGGGGGCCAATACGAGCAGTACTTC
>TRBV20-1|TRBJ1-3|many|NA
CSAEKTGPGTIYF
TGCAGTGCTGAGAAAACCGGACCCGGCACCATATATTTT
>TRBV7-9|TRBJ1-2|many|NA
CASSLGGASFYGYTF
TGTGCCAGCAGCTTAGGTGGGGCATCGTTCTATGGCTACACCTTC
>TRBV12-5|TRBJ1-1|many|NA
CASGEDLNTEAFF
TGTGCTAGTGGTGAAGACTTGAACACTGAAGCTTTCTTT
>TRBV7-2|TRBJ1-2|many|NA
CASSLDISYYGYTF
TGTGCCAGCAGCTTAGACATCTCCTACTATGGCTACACCTTC
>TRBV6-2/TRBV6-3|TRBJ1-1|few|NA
CASIYGRGAFF
TGTGCCAGCATTTACGGCAGGGGTGCTTTCTTT
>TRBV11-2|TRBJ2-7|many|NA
CASSLLTGSSYEQYF
TGTGCCAGCAGCCTATTAACAGGGTCCTCCTACGAGCAGTACTTC
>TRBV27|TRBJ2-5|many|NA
CASSFQGPGETQYF
TGTGCCAGCAGTTTTCAAGGCCCGGGGGAGACCCAGTACTTC
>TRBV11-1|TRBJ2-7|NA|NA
CASSLVVGALEYEQYF
TGTGCCAGCAGCTTAGTGGTAGGAGCTTTAGAGTACGAGCAGTACTTC
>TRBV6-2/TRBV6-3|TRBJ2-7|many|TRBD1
CASSAARGTYEQYF
TGTGCCAGCAGCGCCGCCAGGGGGACCTACGAGCAGTACTTC
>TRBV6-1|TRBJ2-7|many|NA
CASVAERYEQYF
TGTGCCAGCGTGGCAGAACGCTACGAGCAGTACTTC
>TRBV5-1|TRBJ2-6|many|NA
CASSSGLGENVLTF
TGCGCCAGCAGCTCAGGATTAGGCGAGAACGTCCTGACTTTC
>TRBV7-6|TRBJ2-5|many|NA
CASTSGTTLETQYF
TGTGCCAGCACCTCCGGGACCACATTGGAGACCCAGTACTTC
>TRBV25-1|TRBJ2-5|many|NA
CASSEREKQETQYF
TGTGCCAGCAGTGAAAGGGAGAAGCAAGAGACCCAGTACTTC
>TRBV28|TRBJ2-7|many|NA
CASSLSGTEYEQYF
TGTGCCAGCAGTTTATCCGGGACGGAGTACGAGCAGTACTTC
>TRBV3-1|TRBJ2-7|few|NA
CASSLLMGEQYF
TGTGCCAGCAGCCTTCTCATGGGGGAGCAGTACTTC
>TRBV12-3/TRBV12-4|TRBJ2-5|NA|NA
CASITPAGETQYF
TGTGCCAGCATCACTCCCGCAGGGGAGACCCAGTACTTC
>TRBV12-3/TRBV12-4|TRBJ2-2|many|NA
CAIDGDFTSTGELFF
TGTGCCATCGATGGGGACTTTACTTCCACCGGGGAGCTGTTTTTT
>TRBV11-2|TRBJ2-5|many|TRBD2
CASSLLGQLARGETQYF
TGTGCCAGCAGCTTATTAGGGCAACTAGCGAGAGGGGAGACCCAGTACTTC
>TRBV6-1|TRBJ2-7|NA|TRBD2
CASRGSGGRGYEQYF
TGTGCCAGCCGAGGCTCCGGCGGGAGGGGCTACGAGCAGTACTTC
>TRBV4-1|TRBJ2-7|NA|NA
CASSQPRRSGLEQYF
TGCGCCAGCAGCCAACCCCGGCGGTCAGGGTTGGAGCAGTACTTC
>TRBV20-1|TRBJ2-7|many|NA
CSARDYLDRPYEQYF
TGCAGTGCTAGAGATTATCTCGACCGACCCTACGAGCAGTACTTC
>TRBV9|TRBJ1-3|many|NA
CASSVGRSSGNTIYF
TGTGCCAGCAGCGTAGGCAGGTCCTCTGGAAACACCATATATTTT
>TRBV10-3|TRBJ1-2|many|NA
CAISESNSGRTGYTF
TGTGCCATCAGTGAGTCGAATAGTGGACGGACTGGCTACACCTTC
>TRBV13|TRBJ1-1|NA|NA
CASSFRDWGTEAFF
TGTGCCAGCAGCTTCAGGGATTGGGGCACTGAAGCTTTCTTT
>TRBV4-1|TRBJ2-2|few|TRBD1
CASSRGQGPVGELFF
TGCGCCAGCAGCCGAGGACAGGGACCAGTCGGGGAGCTGTTTTTT
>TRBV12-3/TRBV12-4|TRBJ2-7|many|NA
CASSRTGPAYEQYF
TGTGCCAGCAGCCGCACGGGTCCCGCCTACGAGCAGTACTTC
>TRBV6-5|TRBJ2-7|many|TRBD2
CASSLAGGPYEQYF
TGTGCCAGCAGTTTAGCGGGGGGACCCTACGAGCAGTACTTC
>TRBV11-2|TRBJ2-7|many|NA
CASSLQWAGEQYF
TGTGCCAGCAGCTTACAATGGGCGGGCGAGCAGTACTTC